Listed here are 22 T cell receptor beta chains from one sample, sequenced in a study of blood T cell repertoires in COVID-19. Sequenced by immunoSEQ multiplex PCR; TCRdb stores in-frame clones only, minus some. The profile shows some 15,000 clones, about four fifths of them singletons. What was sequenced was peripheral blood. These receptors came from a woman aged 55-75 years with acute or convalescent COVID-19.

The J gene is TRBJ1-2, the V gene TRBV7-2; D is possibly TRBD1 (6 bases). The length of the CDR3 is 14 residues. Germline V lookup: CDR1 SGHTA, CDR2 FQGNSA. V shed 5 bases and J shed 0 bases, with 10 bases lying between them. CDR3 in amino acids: CASSPGTTNYGYTF. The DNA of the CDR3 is TGTGCCAGCAGCCCGGGGACAACTAACTATGGCTACACCTTC.

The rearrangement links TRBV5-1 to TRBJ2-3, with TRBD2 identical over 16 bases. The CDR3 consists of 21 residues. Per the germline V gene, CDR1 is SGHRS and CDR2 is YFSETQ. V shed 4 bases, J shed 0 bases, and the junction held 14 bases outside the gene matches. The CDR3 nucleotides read TGCGCCAGCAGCCCTATCCTGGGACTAGCGGGGGGGCCTGGGAGCACAGATACGCAGTATTTT. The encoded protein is CASSPILGLAGGPGSTDTQYF.

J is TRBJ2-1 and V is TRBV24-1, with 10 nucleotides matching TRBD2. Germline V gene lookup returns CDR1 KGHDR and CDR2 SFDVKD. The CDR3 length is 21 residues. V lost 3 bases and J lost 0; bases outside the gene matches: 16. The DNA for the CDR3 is TGTGCCACCAGTGATGATGGAGTTGGGCTAGCGGGAGCGAGCTCCTACAATGAGCAGTTCTTC. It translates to CATSDDGVGLAGASSYNEQFF.

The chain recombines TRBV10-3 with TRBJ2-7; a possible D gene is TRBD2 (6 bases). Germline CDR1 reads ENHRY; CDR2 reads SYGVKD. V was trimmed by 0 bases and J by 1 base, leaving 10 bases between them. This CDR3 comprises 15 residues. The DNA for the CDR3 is TGTGCCATCAGTGAGTCTCCAGGGAGGTCCTACGAGCAGTACTTC. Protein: CAISESPGRSYEQYF.

Here the CDR3 DNA reads TGCAGCGTTGTCTTGGGGGCGAACACTGAAGCTTTCTTT. Translated: CSVVLGANTEAFF. This rearrangement joins TRBV29-1 to TRBJ1-1; D is perhaps TRBD1 (6 bases). The germline V gene encodes CDR1 SQVTM and CDR2 ANQGSEA. Trimming cost V 4 bases and J 1 base, with 10 bases left between them. The length of the CDR3 is 13 residues.

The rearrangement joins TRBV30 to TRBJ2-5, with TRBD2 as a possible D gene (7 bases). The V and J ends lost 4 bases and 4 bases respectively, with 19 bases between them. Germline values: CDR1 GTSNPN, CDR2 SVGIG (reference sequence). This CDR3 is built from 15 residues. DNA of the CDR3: TGTGCCTGGACCTTTGGGGGGGGGCCAGGAGAGACCCAGTACTTC. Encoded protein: CAWTFGGGPGETQYF.

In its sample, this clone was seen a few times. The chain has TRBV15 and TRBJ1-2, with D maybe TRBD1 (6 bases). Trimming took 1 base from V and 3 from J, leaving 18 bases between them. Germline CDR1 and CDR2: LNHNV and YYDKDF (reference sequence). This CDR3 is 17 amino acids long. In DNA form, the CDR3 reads TGTGCCACCAGCAGAGGACTGAACAGGGATGGGGACTATGGCTACACCTTC. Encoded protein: CATSRGLNRDGDYGYTF.

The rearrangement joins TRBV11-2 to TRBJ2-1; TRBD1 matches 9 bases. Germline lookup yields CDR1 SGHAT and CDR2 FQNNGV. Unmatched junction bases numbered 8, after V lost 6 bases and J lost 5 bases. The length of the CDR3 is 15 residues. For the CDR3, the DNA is TGTGCCAGCAGGGTGTTGACAGGGGGAAACAATGAGCAGTTCTTC. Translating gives CASRVLTGGNNEQFF.

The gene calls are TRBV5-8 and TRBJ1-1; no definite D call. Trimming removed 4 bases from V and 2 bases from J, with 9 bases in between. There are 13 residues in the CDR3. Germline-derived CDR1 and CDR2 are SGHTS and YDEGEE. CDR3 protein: CASSVNYNTEAFF. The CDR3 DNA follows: TGTGCCAGCAGCGTTAATTATAACACTGAAGCTTTCTTT. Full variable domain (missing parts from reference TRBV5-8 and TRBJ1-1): EAGVTQSPTHLIKTRGQQATLRCSPISGHTSVYWYQQALGLGLQFLLWYDEGEERNRGNFPPRFSGRQFPNYSSELNVNALELEDSALYLCASSVNYNTEAFFGQGTRLTVV.

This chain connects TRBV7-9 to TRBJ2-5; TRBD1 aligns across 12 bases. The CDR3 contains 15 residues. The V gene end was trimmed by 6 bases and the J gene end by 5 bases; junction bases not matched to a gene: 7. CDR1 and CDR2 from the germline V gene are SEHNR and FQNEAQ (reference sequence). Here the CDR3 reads CASSPGQGAQETQYF. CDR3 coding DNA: TGTGCCAGCAGTCCGGGACAGGGGGCACAGGAGACCCAGTACTTC.

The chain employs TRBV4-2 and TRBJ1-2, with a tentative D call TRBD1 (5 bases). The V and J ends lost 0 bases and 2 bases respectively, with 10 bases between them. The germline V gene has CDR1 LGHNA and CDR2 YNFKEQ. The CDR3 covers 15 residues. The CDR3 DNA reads TGTGCCAGCAGCCAAGATACTTCAGGGAACTATGGCTACACCTTC. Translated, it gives CASSQDTSGNYGYTF.

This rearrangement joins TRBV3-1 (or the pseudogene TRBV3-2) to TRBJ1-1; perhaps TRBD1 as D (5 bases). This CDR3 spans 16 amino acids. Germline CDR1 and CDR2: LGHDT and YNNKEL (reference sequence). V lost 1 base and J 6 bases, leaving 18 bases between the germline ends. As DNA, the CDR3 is TGTGCCAGCAGCCAAGTCGCACCAGGAGGGGTCCCTGAAGCTTTCTTT. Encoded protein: CASSQVAPGGVPEAFF.

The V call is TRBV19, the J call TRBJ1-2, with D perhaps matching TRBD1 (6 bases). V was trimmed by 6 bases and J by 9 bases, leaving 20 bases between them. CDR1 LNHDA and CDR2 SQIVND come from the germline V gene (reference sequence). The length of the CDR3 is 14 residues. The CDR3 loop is CASSQTGVGLSYTF. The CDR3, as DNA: TGTGCCAGTAGCCAGACAGGAGTTGGCTTGAGCTACACCTTC.

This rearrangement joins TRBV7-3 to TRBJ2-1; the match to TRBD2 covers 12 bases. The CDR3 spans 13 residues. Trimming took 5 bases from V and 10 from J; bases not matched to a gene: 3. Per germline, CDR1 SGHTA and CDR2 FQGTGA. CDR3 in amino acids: CASSVGTSGEQFF. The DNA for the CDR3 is TGTGCCAGCAGCGTCGGGACTAGCGGGGAGCAGTTCTTC.

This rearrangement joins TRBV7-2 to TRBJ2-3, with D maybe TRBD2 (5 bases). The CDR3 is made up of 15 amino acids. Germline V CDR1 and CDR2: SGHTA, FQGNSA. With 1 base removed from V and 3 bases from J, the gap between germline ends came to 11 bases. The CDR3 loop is CASSLVWAGTDTQYF. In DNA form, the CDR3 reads TGTGCCAGCAGCTTAGTGTGGGCGGGTACAGATACGCAGTATTTT.

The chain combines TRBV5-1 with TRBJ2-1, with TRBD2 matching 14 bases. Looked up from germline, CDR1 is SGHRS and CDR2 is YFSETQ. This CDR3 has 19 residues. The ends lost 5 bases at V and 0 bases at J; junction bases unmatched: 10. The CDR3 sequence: CASSNPGLAGASSYNEQFF. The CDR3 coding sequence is TGCGCCAGCAGTAACCCGGGACTAGCGGGGGCCAGCTCCTACAATGAGCAGTTCTTC.

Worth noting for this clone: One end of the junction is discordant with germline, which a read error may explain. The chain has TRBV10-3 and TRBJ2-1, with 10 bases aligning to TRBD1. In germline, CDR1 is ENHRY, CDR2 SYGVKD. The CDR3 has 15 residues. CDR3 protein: CAIREGQGQSNEQFF. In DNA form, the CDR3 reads TGTGCCATCCGTGAGGGACAGGGGCAGTCAAATGAGCAGTTCTTC.

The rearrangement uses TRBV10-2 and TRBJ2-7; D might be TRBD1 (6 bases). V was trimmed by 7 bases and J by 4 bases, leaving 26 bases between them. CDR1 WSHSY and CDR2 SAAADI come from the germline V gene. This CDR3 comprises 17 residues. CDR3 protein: CASNKLGSGHLLYEQYF. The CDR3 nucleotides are TGCGCCAGCAATAAGTTGGGCTCGGGACACCTACTTTACGAGCAGTACTTC.

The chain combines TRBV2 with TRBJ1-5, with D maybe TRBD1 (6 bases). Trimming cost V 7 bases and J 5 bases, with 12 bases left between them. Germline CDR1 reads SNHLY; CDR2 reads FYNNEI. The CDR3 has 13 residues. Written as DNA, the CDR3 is TGTGCCAGCAATGGACAGCTAGATCAGCCCCAGCATTTT. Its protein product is CASNGQLDQPQHF.

This CDR3 is CASSMAGWGANVLTF. In DNA form, the CDR3 reads TGTGCCAGTAGTATGGCCGGGTGGGGGGCCAACGTCCTGACTTTC. The V and J genes are TRBV19 and TRBJ2-6, with unresolved D. Deletions cut 3 bases from V and 4 bases from J, with 10 bases between. The CDR3 is 15 amino acids. The germline V gene encodes CDR1 LNHDA and CDR2 SQIVND (reference sequence).

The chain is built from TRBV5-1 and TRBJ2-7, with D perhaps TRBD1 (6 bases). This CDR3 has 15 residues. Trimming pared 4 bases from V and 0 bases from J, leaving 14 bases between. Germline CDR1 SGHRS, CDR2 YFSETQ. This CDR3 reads CASSPARTASYEQYF. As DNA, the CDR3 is TGCGCCAGCAGCCCCGCCCGGACAGCCTCCTACGAGCAGTACTTC.

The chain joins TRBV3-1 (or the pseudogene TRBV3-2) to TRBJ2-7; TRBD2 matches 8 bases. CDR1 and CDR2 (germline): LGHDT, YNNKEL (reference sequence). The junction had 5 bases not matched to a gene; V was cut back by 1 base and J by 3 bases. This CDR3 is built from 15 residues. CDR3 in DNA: TGTGCCAGCAGCCAAGCTCCCGGGAGGGGCTACGAGCAGTACTTC. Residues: CASSQAPGRGYEQYF.